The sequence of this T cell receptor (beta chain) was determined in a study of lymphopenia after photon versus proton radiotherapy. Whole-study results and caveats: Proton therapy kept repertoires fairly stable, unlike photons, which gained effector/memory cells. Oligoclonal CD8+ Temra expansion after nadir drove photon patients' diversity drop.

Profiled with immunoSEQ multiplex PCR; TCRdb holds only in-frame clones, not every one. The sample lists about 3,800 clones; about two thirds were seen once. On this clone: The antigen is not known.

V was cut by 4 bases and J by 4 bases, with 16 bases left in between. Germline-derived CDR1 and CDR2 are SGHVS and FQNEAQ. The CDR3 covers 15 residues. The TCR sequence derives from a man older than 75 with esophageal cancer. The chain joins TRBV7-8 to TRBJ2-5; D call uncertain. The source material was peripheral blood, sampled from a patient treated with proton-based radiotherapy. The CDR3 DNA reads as TGTGCCAGCAGCTCCGAATGGGGAAAAGGAGAGACCCAGTACTTC. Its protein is CASSSEWGKGETQYF.